Listed here is a single T cell receptor (beta chain). Seattle patient enrollment occurred during active infection, with longitudinal follow-up thereafter. Germline V lookup: CDR1 SEHNR, CDR2 FQNEAQ (reference sequence). V lost 3 bases to trimming and J lost 4 bases; unmatched junction nucleotides: 2. The CDR3 sequence is 14 residues long. As originally analysed: Estimation of nucleated cell counts was performed using reference gene primer amplification. The table came from immunoSEQ multiplex PCR; TCRdb's copy has only in-frame clones and leaves some out. From that table come the V and J calls and clone size; the DNA was used to work out D and trimming. This sample has around 130,000 clones, with 65% to 85% found just once. This sample stems from a study of blood T cell repertoires in COVID-19. Overall study: Collection of acute and convalescent COVID-19 samples took place in the United States, Italy and Spain. Sample material is recorded as cDNA or gDNA derived from T cells, B-cell-depleted T cells, or PBMCs.

The TCR was taken from a man between 25 and 39 years old with COVID-19, enrolled during active disease. The chain links TRBV7-9 to TRBJ1-4; 7 bases map to TRBD1. The specimen was peripheral blood. The CDR3, as DNA: TGTGCCAGCAGCTTGGGGACAGATAATGAAAAACTGTTTTTT. Encoded protein: CASSLGTDNEKLFF.